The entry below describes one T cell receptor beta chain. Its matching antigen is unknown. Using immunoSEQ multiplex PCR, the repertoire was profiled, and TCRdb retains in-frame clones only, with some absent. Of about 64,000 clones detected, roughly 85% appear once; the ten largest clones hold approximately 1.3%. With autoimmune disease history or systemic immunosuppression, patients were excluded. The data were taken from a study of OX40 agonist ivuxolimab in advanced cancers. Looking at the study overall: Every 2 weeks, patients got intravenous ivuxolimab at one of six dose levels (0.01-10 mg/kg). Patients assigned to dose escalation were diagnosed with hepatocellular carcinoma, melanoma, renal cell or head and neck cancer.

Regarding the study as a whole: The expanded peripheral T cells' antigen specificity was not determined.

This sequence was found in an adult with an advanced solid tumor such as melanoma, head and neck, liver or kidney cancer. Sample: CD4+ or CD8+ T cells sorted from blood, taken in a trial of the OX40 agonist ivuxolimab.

CDR3 sequence: CASSFSGRGDEQYF. The CDR3 DNA reads TGTGCCAGCAGTTTTAGTGGCAGGGGAGACGAGCAGTACTTC. The chain has TRBV27 and TRBJ2-7; TRBD1 is a possible D gene (6 bases). The CDR3 is 14 amino acids. In germline, CDR1 is MNHEY, CDR2 SMNVEV (reference sequence). V gave up 3 bases and J gave up 5 bases, with 14 bases separating them.